Below, 18 T cell receptor beta chains from the same sample are listed, as sequenced in a study of blood T cells in healthy people across ages. Primed by a sample-barcoded 5' primer and a J-beta primer mix, a second PCR proceeded for 7 to 11 cycles. TCRdb reanalysed the 5' RACE reads using MiXCR and keeps one entry per CDR3 protein. Of under 850,000 distinct CDR3 sequences listed, 30% to 45% are singletons. The sequenced sample was blood. The receptors originated from a man aged 18-30 years in good health.

The chain is built from TRBV2 and TRBJ2-5; 7 nucleotides align to TRBD1. The DNA end favors TRBJ2-1, so the J call may be wrong. This CDR3 has 17 residues. In germline, CDR1 is SNHLY, CDR2 FYNNEI. CDR3 protein: CASSNEGQQLGQETQFF. In DNA form, the CDR3 reads TGTGCCAGCAGTAACGAGGGACAGCAGTTGGGACAAGAGACCCAGTTCTTC.

This chain connects TRBV20-1 to TRBJ2-3; TRBD2 matches 14 bases. V trimming: 6 bases; J trimming: 4 bases; junction bases outside the gene matches: 9. The germline V gene has CDR1 DFQATT and CDR2 SNEGSKA (reference sequence). The CDR3 runs 16 residues. CDR3 sequence: CSARTSGGRIADTQYF. DNA of the CDR3: TGCAGTGCACGGACTAGCGGGGGGCGTATTGCAGATACGCAGTATTTT.

This clonotype was found a few times. The rearrangement links TRBV27 to TRBJ1-6; D is ambiguous. The ends were cut back, 2 bases at V and 9 bases at J, with 14 bases in the middle. This CDR3 region has 15 residues. Per the germline V gene, CDR1 is MNHEY and CDR2 is SMNVEV (reference sequence). CDR3 region: CASSLVLSYGSPLHF. The CDR3 DNA sequence: TGTGCCAGCAGTTTAGTACTTTCCTACGGTTCACCCCTCCACTTT.

This sequence joins TRBV7-6 and TRBJ2-7, with 13 bases aligning to TRBD2. The CDR3 spans 18 residues. Germline V gene data show CDR1 as SGHVS and CDR2 as FNYEAQ. Trimming at V came to 3 bases and at J to 4 bases, leaving 12 bases not matched to a gene. CDR3 amino acids: CASSFVTSGRPGPYEQYF. CDR3 in DNA: TGTGCCAGCAGCTTTGTGACTAGCGGGAGGCCGGGTCCTTACGAGCAGTACTTC.

This clonotype was picked up many times. The chain links TRBV10-3 to TRBJ2-1; 14 nucleotides align to TRBD2. The CDR3 runs to 16 residues. Per the germline V gene, CDR1 is ENHRY and CDR2 is SYGVKD. Germline trimming cut 6 bases from V and 0 bases from J; bases unmatched to any gene: 1. CDR3 sequence reads: CAIRTSGGDSYNEQFF. The CDR3 bases are TGTGCCATCAGGACTAGCGGGGGGGACTCCTACAATGAGCAGTTCTTC.

The chain recombines TRBV7-2 with TRBJ2-3, with 14 bases aligning to TRBD2. V shed 4 bases and J 6 bases; nucleotides not matched to a gene: 6. Germline CDR1 is SGHTA and CDR2 is FQGNSA. This CDR3 has 16 residues. CDR3 in DNA: TGTGCCAGCAGCTGGACTAGCGGGGGGAACGTGGATACGCAGTATTTT. This encodes CASSWTSGGNVDTQYF.

The rearrangement uses TRBV12-3 or TRBV12-4 and TRBJ2-3, with D perhaps TRBD2 (5 bases). The CDR3 consists of 13 residues. Trimming removed 11 bases at V and 4 bases at J, with 16 bases between. The CDR3 DNA reads as TGTGCCGCCGGCCGGGGTAGAGCAGATACGCAGTATTTT. Translated: CAAGRGRADTQYF.

Points on this clonotype: Given a much more abundant clone one base away, this may be a read error. The DNA of the CDR3 is TGTGCCAGCAGTTACGCTAAAGCTATCGGGGGCTACACCTTC. It yields the protein CASSYAKAIGGYTF. The chain recombines TRBV6-5 with TRBJ1-2, with unresolved D. The CDR3 loop spans 14 amino acids. Looked up from germline, CDR1 is MNHEY and CDR2 is SVGAGI. Trimming shortened V by 2 bases and J by 8 bases, and 15 bases separated the two germline ends.

This chain links TRBV27 with TRBJ2-1; 7 nucleotides line up with TRBD1. Trimming cost V 6 bases and J 8 bases; bases outside gene matches: 13. The CDR3 totals 15 residues. CDR1 and CDR2 from the germline V gene are MNHEY and SMNVEV (reference sequence). This CDR3 reads CASSADRERFDEQFF. The CDR3 DNA is TGTGCCAGCAGCGCCGACAGGGAGCGATTCGATGAGCAGTTCTTC.

The table lists this clonotype with a count of one. The V call is TRBV29-1, the J call TRBJ2-7; D may be TRBD2 (6 bases). V was cut by 1 base and J by 4 bases, with 11 bases left in between. Germline V gene lookup returns CDR1 SQVTM and CDR2 ANQGSEA. The CDR3 runs to 13 residues. This CDR3 is CSVEAGEQYEQYF. CDR3 DNA sequence: TGCAGCGTTGAAGCGGGAGAGCAATACGAGCAGTACTTC.

The gene calls are TRBV13 and TRBJ2-7; 8 positions agree with TRBD1. The CDR3 runs to 14 residues. Germline CDR1 PRHDT, CDR2 FYEKMQ (reference sequence). J gave up 4 bases and V 5 bases, and 7 bases lay outside the gene matches. The CDR3: CASSGVGQAYEQYF. CDR3 in DNA: TGTGCCAGCAGCGGTGTGGGACAGGCTTACGAGCAGTACTTC.

A word on this clonotype: Given a much more abundant clone one base away, this may be a read error. The genes are TRBV5-5 and TRBJ2-5; D remains ambiguous. The CDR3 has 16 residues. Looked up from germline, CDR1 is SGHKS and CDR2 is YYEKEE (reference sequence). V was cut by 4 bases and J by 11 bases, with 27 bases left in between. The CDR3, as DNA: TGTGCCAGCAGCCCCATCCATTTGGCTACTACCAATGAGCAGTACTTC. Translating gives CASSPIHLATTNEQYF. The full variable domain, rest sourced from reference TRBV5-5 and TRBJ2-5, is DAGVTQSPTHLIKTRGQQVTLRCSPISGHKSVSWYQQVLGQGPQFIFQYYEKEERGRGNFPDRFSARQFPNYSSELNVNALLLGDSALYLCASSPIHLATTNEQYFGPGTRLLVL.

This clonotype was seen more than once but under ten times. The chain employs TRBV2 and TRBJ1-4, with D possibly TRBD1 on 5 matching bases. This CDR3 region has 16 residues. The germline CDR1 and CDR2 sequences are SNHLY and FYNNEI. Trimming removed 8 bases at V and 3 bases at J, with 19 bases between. The CDR3 DNA reads as TGTGCCAGCCATCGGGGGACTAGCGCGGCTAATGAAAAACTGTTTTTT. Protein: CASHRGTSAANEKLFF.

V usage is TRBV5-1 and J usage is TRBJ2-7; D is unresolved. The V gene's germline CDR1 is SGHRS and CDR2 YFSETQ. The V gene lost 5 bases and the J gene lost 0 bases, with 9 bases spanning the gap. This CDR3 comprises 13 residues. The CDR3 region is CASRHPSSYEQYF. DNA of the CDR3: TGCGCCAGCAGGCATCCGAGCTCCTACGAGCAGTACTTC.

The genes are TRBV18 and TRBJ2-1; TRBD2 matches 8 bases. With V trimmed by 3 bases and J by 6 bases, 7 bases remained unmatched. The germline V gene has CDR1 KGHSH and CDR2 LQKENI. The length of the CDR3 is 15 residues. In DNA form, the CDR3 reads TGTGCCAGCTCACCTGGCGGGGGGTCTTTCAATGAGCAGTTCTTC. It codes for CASSPGGGSFNEQFF.

This chain connects TRBV12-3 or TRBV12-4 to TRBJ1-2, with a weak D call TRBD1 (5 bases). V was shortened by 6 bases and J by 6 bases, with 23 bases between the two germline ends. The CDR3 length is 16 residues. CDR3 sequence (DNA): TGTGCCAGCAGCCGTACCGACCCCCGGGACTACAATGGCTACACCTTC. It encodes CASSRTDPRDYNGYTF.

The chain recombines TRBV20-1 with TRBJ2-1; the match to TRBD2 covers 14 bases. This CDR3 region has 13 residues. Germline values: CDR1 DFQATT, CDR2 SNEGSKA (reference sequence). The trim removed 5 bases at V and 13 bases at J, leaving 7 bases unmatched. Here the CDR3 DNA reads TGCAGTGCTGGACTAGCGGGGGGCCCTCTCCAGTTCTTC. Amino acid sequence: CSAGLAGGPLQFF.

This rearrangement joins TRBV20-1 to TRBJ1-2, with D tentatively TRBD1 (5 bases). This CDR3 spans 13 amino acids. Germline values: CDR1 DFQATT, CDR2 SNEGSKA (reference sequence). V was cut by 0 bases and J by 3 bases, with 8 bases left in between. The CDR3 DNA sequence: TGCAGTGCTAGAGACAGGGACGACTATGGCTACACCTTC. This codes for CSARDRDDYGYTF.